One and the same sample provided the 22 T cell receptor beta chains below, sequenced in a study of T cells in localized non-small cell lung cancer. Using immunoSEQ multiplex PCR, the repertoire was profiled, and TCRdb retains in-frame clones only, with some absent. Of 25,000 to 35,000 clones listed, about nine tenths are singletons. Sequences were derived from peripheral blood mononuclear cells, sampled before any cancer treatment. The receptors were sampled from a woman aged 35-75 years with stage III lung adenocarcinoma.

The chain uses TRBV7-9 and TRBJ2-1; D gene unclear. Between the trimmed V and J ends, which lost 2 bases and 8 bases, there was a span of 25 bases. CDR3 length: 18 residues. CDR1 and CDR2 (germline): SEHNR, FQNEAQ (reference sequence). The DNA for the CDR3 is TGTGCCAGCAGCTTAAGTTGGGCCCTAGTTCTACCCATGGATGAGCAGTTCTTC. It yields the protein CASSLSWALVLPMDEQFF. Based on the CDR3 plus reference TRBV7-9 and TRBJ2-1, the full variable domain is DTGVSQNPRHKITKRGQNVTFRCDPISEHNRLYWYRQTLGQGPEFLTYFQNEAQLEKSRLLSDRFSAERPKGSFSTLEIQRTEQGDSAMYLCASSLSWALVLPMDEQFFGPGTRLTVL.

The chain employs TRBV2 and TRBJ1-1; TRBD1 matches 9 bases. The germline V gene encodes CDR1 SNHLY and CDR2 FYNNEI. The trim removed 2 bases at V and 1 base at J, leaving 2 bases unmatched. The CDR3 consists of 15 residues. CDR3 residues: CASSERGQGNTEAFF. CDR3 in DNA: TGTGCCAGCAGTGAACGGGGACAGGGGAACACTGAAGCTTTCTTT. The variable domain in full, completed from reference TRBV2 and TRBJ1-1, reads EPEVTQTPSHQVTQMGQEVILRCVPISNHLYFYWYRQILGQKVEFLVSFYNNEISEKSEIFDDQFSVERPDGSNFTLKIRSTKLEDSAMYFCASSERGQGNTEAFFGQGTRLTVV.

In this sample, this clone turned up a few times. CDR3 nucleotide sequence: TGTGCCAGCAGCCCAGGGACAGGGAACTCTGGGGCCAACGTCCTGACTTTC. This sequence encodes CASSPGTGNSGANVLTF. The chain has TRBV7-2 and TRBJ2-6; 9 bases fit TRBD1. Germline CDR1 reads SGHTA; CDR2 reads FQGNSA. The CDR3 consists of 17 residues. After removal of 5 bases from V and 0 bases from J, the junction contained 5 bases not matched to a gene.

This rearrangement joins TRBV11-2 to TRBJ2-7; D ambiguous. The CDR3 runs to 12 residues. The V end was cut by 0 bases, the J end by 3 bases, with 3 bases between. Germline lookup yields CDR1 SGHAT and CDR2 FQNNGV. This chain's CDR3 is CASSLEGYEQYF. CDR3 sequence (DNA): TGTGCCAGCAGCTTAGAAGGCTACGAGCAGTACTTC.

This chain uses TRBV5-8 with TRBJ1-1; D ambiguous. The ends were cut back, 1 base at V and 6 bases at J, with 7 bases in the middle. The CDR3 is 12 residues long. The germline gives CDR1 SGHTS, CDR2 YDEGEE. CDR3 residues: CASSLRVSEAFF. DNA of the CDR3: TGTGCCAGCAGCTTGAGGGTGTCTGAAGCTTTCTTT.

CDR3 protein: CAISEDRGYGYTF. The CDR3 DNA reads TGTGCCATCAGTGAAGACAGGGGATATGGCTACACCTTC. J is TRBJ1-2 and V is TRBV10-3; 8 bases align to TRBD1. This CDR3 is built from 13 residues. CDR1 and CDR2 (germline): ENHRY, SYGVKD. J gave up 5 bases and V 3 bases, and 2 bases lay outside the gene matches.

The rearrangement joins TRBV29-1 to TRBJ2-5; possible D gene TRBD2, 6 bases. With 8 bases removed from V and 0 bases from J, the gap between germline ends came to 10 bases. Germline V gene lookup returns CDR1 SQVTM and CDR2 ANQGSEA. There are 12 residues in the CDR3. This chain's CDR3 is CSFRENQETQYF. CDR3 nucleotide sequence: TGCAGCTTCCGGGAGAACCAAGAGACCCAGTACTTC.

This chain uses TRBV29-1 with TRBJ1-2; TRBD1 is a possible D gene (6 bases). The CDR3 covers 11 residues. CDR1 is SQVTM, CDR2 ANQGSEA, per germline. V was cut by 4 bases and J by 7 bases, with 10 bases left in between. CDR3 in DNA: TGCAGCGTTGGGGAAGGGGGTGGCTACACCTTC. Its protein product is CSVGEGGGYTF. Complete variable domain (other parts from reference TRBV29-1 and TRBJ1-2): SAVISQKPSRDICQRGTSLTIQCQVDSQVTMMFWYRQQPGQSLTLIATANQGSEATYESGFVIDKFPISRPNLTFSTLTVSNMSPEDSSIYLCSVGEGGGYTFGSGTRLTVV.

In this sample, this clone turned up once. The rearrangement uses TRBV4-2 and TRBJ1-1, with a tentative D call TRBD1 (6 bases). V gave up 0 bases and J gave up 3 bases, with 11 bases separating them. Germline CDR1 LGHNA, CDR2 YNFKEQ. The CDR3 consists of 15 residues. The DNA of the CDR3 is TGTGCCAGCAGCCAAGAGGGGGCGGGGGACACTGAAGCTTTCTTT. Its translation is CASSQEGAGDTEAFF.

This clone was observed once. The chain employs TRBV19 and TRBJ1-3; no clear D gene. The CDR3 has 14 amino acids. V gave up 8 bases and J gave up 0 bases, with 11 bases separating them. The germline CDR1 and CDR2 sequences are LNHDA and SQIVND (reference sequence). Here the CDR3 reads CASRTAGSGNTIYF. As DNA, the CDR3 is TGTGCCAGTCGGACGGCTGGCTCTGGAAACACCATATATTTT.

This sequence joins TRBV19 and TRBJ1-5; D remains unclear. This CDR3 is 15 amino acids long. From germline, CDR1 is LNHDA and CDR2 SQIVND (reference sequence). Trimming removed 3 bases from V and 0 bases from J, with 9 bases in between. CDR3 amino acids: CASSMAPYSNQPQHF. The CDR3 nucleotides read TGTGCCAGTAGTATGGCACCCTATAGCAATCAGCCCCAGCATTTT.

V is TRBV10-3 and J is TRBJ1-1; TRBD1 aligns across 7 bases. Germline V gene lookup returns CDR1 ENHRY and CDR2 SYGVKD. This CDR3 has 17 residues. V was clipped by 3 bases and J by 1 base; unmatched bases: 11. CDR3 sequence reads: CAISDTGRGKPNTEAFF. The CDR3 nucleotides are TGTGCCATCAGTGATACCGGCAGGGGGAAACCGAACACTGAAGCTTTCTTT.

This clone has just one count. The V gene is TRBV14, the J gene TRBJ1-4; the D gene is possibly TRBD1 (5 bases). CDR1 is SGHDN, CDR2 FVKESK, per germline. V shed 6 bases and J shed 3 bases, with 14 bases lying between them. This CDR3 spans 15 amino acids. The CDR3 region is CASREGRKANEKLFF. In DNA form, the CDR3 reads TGTGCCAGCAGGGAGGGGAGGAAGGCTAATGAAAAACTGTTTTTT.

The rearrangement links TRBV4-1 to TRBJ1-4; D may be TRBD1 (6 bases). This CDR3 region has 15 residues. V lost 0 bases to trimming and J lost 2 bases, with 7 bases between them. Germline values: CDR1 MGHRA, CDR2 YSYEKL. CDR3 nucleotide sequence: TGCGCCAGCAGCCAAGAGGGGGCGACTAATGAAAAACTGTTTTTT. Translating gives CASSQEGATNEKLFF.

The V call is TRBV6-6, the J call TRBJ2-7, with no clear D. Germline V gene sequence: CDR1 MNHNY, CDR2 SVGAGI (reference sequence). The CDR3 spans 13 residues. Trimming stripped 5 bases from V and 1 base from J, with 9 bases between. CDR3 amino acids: CASSPPMSYEQYF. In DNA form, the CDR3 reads TGTGCCAGCAGTCCACCGATGTCCTACGAGCAGTACTTC.

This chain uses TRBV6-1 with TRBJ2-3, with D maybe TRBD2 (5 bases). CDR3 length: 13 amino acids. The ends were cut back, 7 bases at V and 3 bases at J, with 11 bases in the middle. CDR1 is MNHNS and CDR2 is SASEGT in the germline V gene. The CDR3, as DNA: TGTGCCAGCACCTTAGCGAGGACAGATACGCAGTATTTT. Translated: CASTLARTDTQYF.

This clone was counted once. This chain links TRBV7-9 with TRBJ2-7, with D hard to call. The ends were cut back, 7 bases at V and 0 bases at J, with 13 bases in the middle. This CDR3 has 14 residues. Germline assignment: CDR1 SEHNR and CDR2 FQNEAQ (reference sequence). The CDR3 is CASTAFDGSYEQYF. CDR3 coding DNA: TGTGCCAGCACCGCGTTTGATGGCTCCTACGAGCAGTACTTC.

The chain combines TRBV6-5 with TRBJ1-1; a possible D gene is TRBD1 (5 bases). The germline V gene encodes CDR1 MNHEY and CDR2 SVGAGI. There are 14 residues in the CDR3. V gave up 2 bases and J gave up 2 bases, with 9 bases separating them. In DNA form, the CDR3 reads TGTGCCAGCAGTTACGGAGGGGCCAACACTGAAGCTTTCTTT. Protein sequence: CASSYGGANTEAFF.

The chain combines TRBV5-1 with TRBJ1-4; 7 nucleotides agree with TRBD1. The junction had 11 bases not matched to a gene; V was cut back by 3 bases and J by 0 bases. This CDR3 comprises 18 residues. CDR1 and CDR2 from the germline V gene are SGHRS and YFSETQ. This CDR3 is CASSSGRDSAATNEKLFF. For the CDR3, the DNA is TGCGCCAGCAGCTCCGGCCGGGACAGCGCTGCAACTAATGAAAAACTGTTTTTT.

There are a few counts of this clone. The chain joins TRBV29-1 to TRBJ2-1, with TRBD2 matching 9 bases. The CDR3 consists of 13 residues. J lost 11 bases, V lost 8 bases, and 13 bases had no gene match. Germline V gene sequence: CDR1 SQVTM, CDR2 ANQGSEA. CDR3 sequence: CSFEGSLAGKQFF. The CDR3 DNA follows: TGCAGCTTCGAGGGTTCCCTAGCGGGAAAGCAGTTCTTC.

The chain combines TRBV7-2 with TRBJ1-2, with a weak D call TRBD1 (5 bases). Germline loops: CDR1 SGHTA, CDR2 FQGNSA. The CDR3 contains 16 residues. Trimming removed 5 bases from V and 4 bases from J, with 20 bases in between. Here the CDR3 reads CASSIQPPGTLYGYTF. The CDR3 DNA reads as TGTGCCAGCAGCATTCAGCCGCCAGGGACCCTCTATGGCTACACCTTC.

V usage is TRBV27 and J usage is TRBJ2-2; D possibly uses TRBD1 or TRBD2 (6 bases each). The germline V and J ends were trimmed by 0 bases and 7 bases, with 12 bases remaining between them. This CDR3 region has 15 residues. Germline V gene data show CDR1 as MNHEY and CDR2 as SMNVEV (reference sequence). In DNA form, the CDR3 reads TGTGCCAGCAGTTTATCGGTGGGGGGCAGCGGGGAGCTGTTTTTT. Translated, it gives CASSLSVGGSGELFF.